The 19 T cell receptor beta chains reported below all come from one sample, sequenced in a study of shared clonotypes between healthy human individuals. Produced via immunoSEQ multiplex PCR; TCRdb's table is partial and in-frame only. Of some 500,000 clones listed, about 96% are singletons. Sequenced input: naive CD4+ T cells sorted from blood. Subset reported: CD45RA+ positively selected. Every receptor here comes from a woman aged 25 to 39 in good health.

The V and J genes are TRBV28 and TRBJ1-3; D is unresolved. The germline V gene has CDR1 MDHEN and CDR2 SYDVKM. This CDR3 contains 15 residues. V was clipped by 5 bases and J by 6 bases, with 17 bases between them. The CDR3 DNA follows: TGTGCCAGCAGTCCCCGGGCGCTTAATGCAAACACCATATATTTT. Residues: CASSPRALNANTIYF.

The chain has TRBV5-1 and TRBJ1-3; D is possibly TRBD1 (5 bases). Germline CDR1 SGHRS, CDR2 YFSETQ. The CDR3 runs 14 residues. V was pared by 4 bases and J by 0 bases, with 8 bases between. In DNA form, the CDR3 reads TGCGCCAGCAGCAAGGGGAGCTCTGGAAACACCATATATTTT. It encodes CASSKGSSGNTIYF. The full variable domain, in which reference TRBV5-1 and TRBJ1-3 provide the parts outside the CDR3, is KAGVTQTPRYLIKTRGQQVTLSCSPISGHRSVSWYQQTPGQGLQFLFEYFSETQRNKGNFPGRFSGRQFSNSRSEMNVSTLELGDSALYLCASSKGSSGNTIYFGEGSWLTVV.

This rearrangement joins TRBV4-1 to TRBJ2-6, with D perhaps TRBD1 (6 bases). Germline CDR1 and CDR2: MGHRA and YSYEKL. CDR3 size: 19 residues. V dropped 1 base and J dropped 0 bases, with 16 bases sitting between them. The DNA of the CDR3 is TGCGCCAGCAGCCAAGTTTGGGCAGGGGTAGGCTCTGGGGCCAACGTCCTGACTTTC. It translates to CASSQVWAGVGSGANVLTF.

The CDR3 coding sequence is TGTGCCAGTAGTATGGTAGACGTCGGGACCCAGTACTTC. It codes for CASSMVDVGTQYF. The genes are TRBV19 and TRBJ2-5, with D unclear. Germline values: CDR1 LNHDA, CDR2 SQIVND (reference sequence). V was clipped by 3 bases and J by 7 bases, with 12 bases between them. The CDR3 spans 13 residues.

The chain carries TRBV5-1 and TRBJ1-1; D possibly corresponds to TRBD1 (5 bases). Germline assignment: CDR1 SGHRS and CDR2 YFSETQ. This CDR3 spans 15 amino acids. Trimming shortened V by 4 bases and J by 2 bases, and 15 bases separated the two germline ends. CDR3 bases: TGCGCCAGCAGCGCCCGGGACCGACTAAACACTGAAGCTTTCTTT. Amino acid sequence: CASSARDRLNTEAFF.

The rearrangement uses TRBV7-9 and TRBJ1-2; 7 nucleotides align to TRBD1. The CDR3 spans 14 residues. J gave up 2 bases and V 4 bases, and 4 bases lay outside the gene matches. Germline lookup yields CDR1 SEHNR and CDR2 FQNEAQ (reference sequence). Here the CDR3 reads CASSSTTGNYGYTF. The CDR3 DNA follows: TGTGCCAGCAGCTCTACGACAGGGAACTATGGCTACACCTTC.

V is TRBV7-3 and J is TRBJ1-1, with 9 bases fitting TRBD1. Per germline, CDR1 SGHTA and CDR2 FQGTGA. The CDR3 is 15 amino acids. V trimming: 5 bases; J trimming: 7 bases; junction bases outside the gene matches: 11. The CDR3 is CASSRAGTGSGEAFF. CDR3 in DNA: TGTGCCAGCAGCCGCGCCGGGACAGGGTCCGGTGAAGCTTTCTTT.

The rearrangement joins TRBV11-2 to TRBJ2-5; D unclear. Germline CDR1 SGHAT, CDR2 FQNNGV. V was cut by 5 bases and J by 3 bases, with 4 bases left in between. The CDR3 spans 11 residues. The CDR3 bases are TGTGCCAGCAGCGTAAAAGAGACCCAGTACTTC. Protein sequence: CASSVKETQYF. The whole variable domain, filled in from reference TRBV11-2 and TRBJ2-5, reads EAGVAQSPRYKIIEKRQSVAFWCNPISGHATLYWYQQILGQGPKLLIQFQNNGVVDDSQLPKDRFSAERLKGVDSTLKIQPAKLEDSAVYLCASSVKETQYFGPGTRLLVL.

V and J are TRBV27 and TRBJ2-5, with D possibly matching TRBD1 (6 bases). Germline CDR1 MNHEY, CDR2 SMNVEV (reference sequence). V was shortened by 10 bases and J by 2 bases, with 17 bases between the two germline ends. The CDR3 is made up of 14 amino acids. CDR3 loop: CATSGAPWQETQYF. The CDR3 nucleotides read TGTGCCACCTCAGGGGCCCCGTGGCAAGAGACCCAGTACTTC.

The chain joins TRBV6-6 to TRBJ2-2; the D is unclear. The ends were cut back, 4 bases at V and 4 bases at J, with 4 bases in the middle. CDR3 length: 12 amino acids. Germline lookup yields CDR1 MNHNY and CDR2 SVGAGI (reference sequence). CDR3 loop: CASSSTTGELFF. CDR3 bases: TGTGCCAGCAGTTCGACCACCGGGGAGCTGTTTTTT.

This chain connects TRBV15 to TRBJ1-4; perhaps TRBD1 as D (5 bases). CDR1 and CDR2 (germline): LNHNV, YYDKDF (reference sequence). V shed 7 bases and J shed 3 bases, with 12 bases lying between them. The CDR3 contains 14 residues. The CDR3 is CATTTGLANEKLFF. The DNA of the CDR3 is TGTGCCACCACCACGGGGCTGGCTAATGAAAAACTGTTTTTT.

This chain links TRBV7-3 with TRBJ2-1; 11 positions agree with TRBD2. The trim removed 6 bases at V and 4 bases at J, leaving 5 bases unmatched. The CDR3 covers 15 residues. Looked up from germline, CDR1 is SGHTA and CDR2 is FQGTGA. CDR3 region: CASRPGTSGYNEQFF. The CDR3 region has the DNA TGTGCCAGCAGGCCCGGGACTAGCGGTTACAATGAGCAGTTCTTC.

The chain carries TRBV5-8 and TRBJ1-2; no firm D call. Germline CDR1 reads SGHTS; CDR2 reads YDEGEE. Trimming pared 4 bases from V and 2 bases from J, leaving 3 bases between. The CDR3 has 11 amino acids. DNA for the CDR3: TGTGCCAGCAGCCTAAACTATGGCTACACCTTC. Translation gives CASSLNYGYTF.

The chain joins TRBV28 to TRBJ1-2; D is perhaps TRBD1 (5 bases). The CDR3 covers 12 residues. Germline V gene data show CDR1 as MDHEN and CDR2 as SYDVKM. Between the trimmed V and J ends, which lost 5 bases and 7 bases, there was a span of 11 bases. The DNA of the CDR3 is TGTGCCAGCAGTCCCGGGGCGAGTGGCTACACCTTC. This gives the protein CASSPGASGYTF.

The V gene is TRBV15, the J gene TRBJ2-7; D is perhaps TRBD1 (6 bases). The V gene's germline CDR1 is LNHNV and CDR2 YYDKDF (reference sequence). This CDR3 region has 14 residues. V was cut by 3 bases and J by 2 bases, with 11 bases left in between. In nucleotides, the CDR3 is TGTGCCACCAGCAGCGGACAGACCCCCTACGAGCAGTACTTC. This encodes CATSSGQTPYEQYF.

This chain joins TRBV18 and TRBJ2-7; 9 bases are shared with TRBD1. Germline V gene data show CDR1 as KGHSH and CDR2 as LQKENI. This CDR3 spans 14 amino acids. Trimming took 6 bases from V and 5 from J; bases not matched to a gene: 8. CDR3 DNA sequence: TGTGCCAGCTCGCTCCGGGACAGGGATGACGAGCAGTACTTC. Amino acids: CASSLRDRDDEQYF. Using reference TRBV18 and TRBJ2-7 for the parts outside the CDR3, the full variable domain is NAGVMQNPRHLVRRRGQEARLRCSPMKGHSHVYWYRQLPEEGLKFMVYLQKENIIDESGMPKERFSAEFPKEGPSILRIQQVVRGDSAAYFCASSLRDRDDEQYFGPGTRLTVT.

The chain joins TRBV2 to TRBJ2-1; D perhaps matches TRBD1 (6 bases). Per the germline V gene, CDR1 is SNHLY and CDR2 is FYNNEI. Trimming stripped 5 bases from V and 8 bases from J, with 19 bases between. This CDR3 contains 15 residues. The CDR3 nucleotides are TGTGCCAGCAGTAGGGGGAGTAGACTTTACGATGAGCAGTTCTTC. It encodes CASSRGSRLYDEQFF. Using reference TRBV2 and TRBJ2-1 for the parts outside the CDR3, the full variable domain is EPEVTQTPSHQVTQMGQEVILRCVPISNHLYFYWYRQILGQKVEFLVSFYNNEISEKSEIFDDQFSVERPDGSNFTLKIRSTKLEDSAMYFCASSRGSRLYDEQFFGPGTRLTVL.

This clone was detected only once. This chain connects TRBV15 to TRBJ2-2, with 14 bases lining up with TRBD2. The ends lost 2 bases at V and 3 bases at J; junction bases unmatched: 11. CDR1 is LNHNV, CDR2 YYDKDF, per germline (reference sequence). The CDR3 length is 20 residues. In DNA, the CDR3 is TGTGCCACCAGCAGACCGAAGGGACTAGCGGGAGAAAAGGACACCGGGGAGCTGTTTTTT. This gives the protein CATSRPKGLAGEKDTGELFF. The full variable domain, rest sourced from reference TRBV15 and TRBJ2-2, is DAMVIQNPRYQVTQFGKPVTLSCSQTLNHNVMYWYQQKSSQAPKLLFHYYDKDFNNEADTPDNFQSRRPNTSFCFLDIRSPGLGDTAMYLCATSRPKGLAGEKDTGELFFGEGSRLTVL.

The V and J genes are TRBV28 and TRBJ2-1; D remains unclear. Germline CDR1 and CDR2: MDHEN and SYDVKM. The CDR3 contains 14 residues. Trimming shortened V by 6 bases and J by 8 bases, and 17 bases separated the two germline ends. CDR3 sequence: CASSSSPLDHEQFF. Written as DNA, the CDR3 is TGTGCCAGCAGCTCATCCCCCTTGGACCATGAGCAGTTCTTC.